This record looks at one TCR beta chain sequence and its context. Its antigen is as yet unknown. The study isolated at least 6.5 million PBMCs from each sample. The sample belongs to a study of blood T cells in healthy people across ages. The ends were cut back, 1 base at V and 2 bases at J, with 9 bases in the middle. This CDR3 contains 14 residues. CDR1 is SGHTA, CDR2 FQGNSA, per germline. With a J-beta primer mix and a sample-barcoded 5' primer, a second PCR ran about 7 to 12 cycles. TCRdb re-derived calls from the 5' RACE reads in MiXCR, one entry per CDR3 protein. This table has approximately 2,000,000 distinct CDR3 sequences, 35% to 50% appearing once. Overall study results and limits: Nothing was known about donor CMV status, and this possibly confounded expanded clonotype changes. Researchers report that TCR beta diversity correlated strongly with naive T cell percentage.

The sequencing input was blood. This receptor was obtained from a human donor in good health. The chain has TRBV7-2 and TRBJ2-7; D not resolved. The CDR3 DNA is TGTGCCAGCAGCTTAGAGGTGTCTACCTACGAGCAGTACTTC. Its translation is CASSLEVSTYEQYF.